One sample yielded the 2 T cell receptor beta chains listed below, sequenced in a study of blood T cell repertoires in COVID-19. Clones were sequenced by immunoSEQ multiplex PCR, and TCRdb holds only the in-frame ones, with some missing. The sample contains 95,000 to 150,000 clones, over 75% of which appear only once. The sample comprised peripheral blood. Receptor source: a woman aged 80 or over with acute or convalescent COVID-19.

The CDR3 nucleotides are TGTGCCAGTAGTATTTTTTTCGTAGGGGGAAGGTATAATTCACCCCTCCACTTT. Amino acid sequence: CASSIFFVGGRYNSPLHF. The rearrangement uses TRBV19 and TRBJ1-6; a weak D match, TRBD1 (6 bases). CDR1 LNHDA and CDR2 SQIVND come from the germline V gene (reference sequence). The V and J ends lost 3 bases and 4 bases respectively, with 19 bases between them. CDR3 length: 18 amino acids.

V and J are TRBV2 and TRBJ1-6; D is uncertain. CDR1 and CDR2 from the germline V gene are SNHLY and FYNNEI. V lost 8 bases, J lost 11 bases, and 25 bases lay in between. The CDR3 has 16 amino acids. The CDR3 region has the DNA TGTGCCAGCGCCCTAAATTCGGGTTTCGATATGGCACCCCTCCACTTT. Residues: CASALNSGFDMAPLHF.